The T cell receptor (beta chain) described here comes from a study of blood T cell repertoires in COVID-19. The overall study: PBMCs, B-cell-depleted T cells, or T cells provided the cDNA or gDNA that made up the material.

The CDR3 loop spans 13 amino acids. Germline V gene sequence: CDR1 GTSNPN, CDR2 SVGIG (reference sequence). Trimming took 8 bases from V and 0 from J, leaving 13 bases between them. Participant-reported clinical history was the basis for cohort assignment. In the original workflow: Amplification with reference gene primers provided the estimates of nucleated cell counts. Only in-frame clones appear in the TCRdb table, and some are missing; sequencing was by immunoSEQ multiplex PCR. V and J calls and clone size are those listed in that table; D and trimming were worked out from the DNA. This repertoire shows about 400,000 clones, approximately 87% found once; its top ten account for 1.5% to 2.5%.

The clonotype was recovered from a man in his forties or fifties in a cohort exposed to, infected with or recovered from COVID-19 (not recorded which). Sequences were obtained from PBMCs or T cells enriched from blood (not recorded which). V gene TRBV30 combines with J gene TRBJ2-5; no clear D. As DNA, the CDR3 is TGTGCCGGCAGTTTACCATACCAAGAGACCCAGTACTTC. Translation: CAGSLPYQETQYF.